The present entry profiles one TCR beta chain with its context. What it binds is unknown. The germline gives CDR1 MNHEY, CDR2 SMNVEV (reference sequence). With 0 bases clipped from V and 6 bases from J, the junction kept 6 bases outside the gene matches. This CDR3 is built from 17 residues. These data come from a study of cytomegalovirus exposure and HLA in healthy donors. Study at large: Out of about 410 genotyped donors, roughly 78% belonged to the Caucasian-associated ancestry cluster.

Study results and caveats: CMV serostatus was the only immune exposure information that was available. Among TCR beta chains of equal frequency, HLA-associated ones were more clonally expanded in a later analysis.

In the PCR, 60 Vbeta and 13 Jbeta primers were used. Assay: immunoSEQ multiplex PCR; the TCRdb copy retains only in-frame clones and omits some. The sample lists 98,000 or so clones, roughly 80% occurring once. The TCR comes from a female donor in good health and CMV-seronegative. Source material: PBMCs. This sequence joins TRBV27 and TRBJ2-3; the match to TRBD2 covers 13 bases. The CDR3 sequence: CASSLSLLAGGGDTQYF. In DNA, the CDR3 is TGTGCCAGCAGTTTATCGTTACTAGCGGGAGGGGGGGATACGCAGTATTTT.